This T cell receptor beta chain was sequenced in a study of blood T cell repertoires in COVID-19. About the research overall: Samples representing acute and convalescent COVID-19 were sourced from the United States, Italy and Spain.

Produced via immunoSEQ multiplex PCR; TCRdb's table is partial and in-frame only. This sample carries tens of thousands of clones, about 90% of them seen once, and the ten largest clones take over 2%. Trimming pared 3 bases from V and 2 bases from J, leaving 7 bases between. The germline CDR1 and CDR2 sequences are MDHEN and SYDVKM. The CDR3 extends over 14 amino acids. The chain uses TRBV28 and TRBJ1-4; tentative D call: TRBD1 (5 bases). The clonotype originates from a man aged 55 to 70 with acute or convalescent COVID-19. The sample comprised peripheral blood. The DNA for the CDR3 is TGTGCCAGCAGTTTGGGGGGGACTAATGAAAAACTGTTTTTT. It yields the protein CASSLGGTNEKLFF.